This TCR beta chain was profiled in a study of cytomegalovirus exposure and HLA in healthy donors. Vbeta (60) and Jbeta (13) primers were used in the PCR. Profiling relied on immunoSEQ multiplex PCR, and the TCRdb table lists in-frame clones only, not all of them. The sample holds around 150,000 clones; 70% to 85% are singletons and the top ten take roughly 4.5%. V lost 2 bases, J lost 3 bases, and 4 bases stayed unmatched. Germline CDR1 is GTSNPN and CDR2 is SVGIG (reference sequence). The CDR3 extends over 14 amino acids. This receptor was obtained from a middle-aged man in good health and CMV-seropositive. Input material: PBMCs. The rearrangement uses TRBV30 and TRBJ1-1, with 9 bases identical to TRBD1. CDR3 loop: CAWSLTGGYTEAFF. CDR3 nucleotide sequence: TGTGCCTGGAGTTTGACAGGGGGGTACACTGAAGCTTTCTTT.